The rows below give T cell receptor beta chains drawn from one sample of a study of tumor-infiltrating lymphocytes in primary liver carcinoma. TCRdb fed the multiplex PCR reads into MiXCR, producing one record per CDR3 protein. Altogether some 43,000 distinct CDR3 sequences are present, approximately 70% being singletons, with the ten largest covering about 29%. Sample: liver tumor tissue from sampling region 5. These receptors all stem from a man in his forties or fifties with primary liver carcinoma and hepatitis B virus infection. Both conserved end residues are part of each CDR3. The order of the fields is clone size, D gene, J gene, V gene, CDR3 DNA, CDR3 protein. D genes are given only for firm matches. Rows may omit the clone size; those that give it use once, few, many or a size class.

- | - | TRBJ1-2 | TRBV11-2 | TGTGCCAGCATCCCCCTTCGGGCCCGTGGCTACGCCTTC | CASIPLRARGYAF
- | TRBD1 | TRBJ1-2 | TRBV6-5 | TGTGCCAGCCGTAGGACCGGGACAGGGATGAATGGTTACACCTTC | CASRRTGTGMNGYTF
- | - | TRBJ2-7 | TRBV29-1 | TGCAGAGTTATAACAGGGTGCAGCCCCTACGAGCAGTACTTT | CRVITGCSPYEQYF
- | - | TRBJ1-6 | TRBV6-6 | TGTGCCAGCAGTAGGACGGATTCATCGGCAGGGAATTCACCCCTCCACTTT | CASSRTDSSAGNSPLHF
- | TRBD1 | TRBJ2-2 | TRBV6-1 | TGTACCAACAGTGGGGGACAGGGGTACGCAACGAACACCGGGGAGCTGTTTTTT | CTNSGGQGYATNTGELFF
many | - | TRBJ1-6 | TRBV10-3 | TGTGCCATCAGTGATGGAGGACCTGCGGGTTCACCCCTCCACTTT | CAISDGGPAGSPLHF
- | - | TRBJ2-3 | TRBV29-1 | TGCAGCGTCAATGCGGTAGGCGCAGATACGCAGTACTTT | CSVNAVGADTQYF
- | TRBD2 | TRBJ2-5 | TRBV12-3/TRBV12-4 | TGTGACAGCAGTTCGGAAACTAGCGCCTTCTTC | CDSSSETSAFF
- | TRBD1 | TRBJ1-1 | TRBV5-4 | TGCGCCAGCAGCTTTGGGCCCGGGACAGCGAACACTGAAGCTTTCTTT | CASSFGPGTANTEAFF
- | - | TRBJ2-7 | TRBV12-3/TRBV12-4 | TGTGTCAGTAGCAAGACAGGCTACGAGCAGTACTTC | CVSSKTGYEQYF
- | - | TRBJ1-2 | TRBV6-2/TRBV6-3 | TGTGACTGCAGTTACTCTGTACGGGTAGGCTACACCTTC | CDCSYSVRVGYTF
- | - | TRBJ2-5 | TRBV7-9 | TGTGCCAGCGGCTTAAGTGTACAAGAGGCCCAGTACTTC | CASGLSVQEAQYF